What follows are 17 T cell receptor beta chains derived from one specimen sequenced in a study of metastatic and nonmetastatic thyroid tumors. TCRdb re-called clones via MiXCR from the PCR reads. This table has roughly 30,000 clones, under 30% appearing once. Patients underwent thyroid surgery, and none had received any treatment before it. Material: blood. These receptors all come from a female donor with papillary thyroid cancer or a benign thyroid nodule (not recorded which). Some clones in this sample may be carry-over from other donors' samples.

This clone turned up a few times. The rearrangement uses TRBV25-1 and TRBJ2-5; TRBD2 is a possible D gene (5 bases). Deletions cut 3 bases from V and 3 bases from J, with 14 bases between. The CDR3 runs 15 residues. Germline CDR1 MGHDK, CDR2 SYGVNS. CDR3 sequence (DNA): TGTGCCAGCAGTGACCCCGGACTGGTAAAAGAGACCCAGTACTTC. This gives the protein CASSDPGLVKETQYF.

Judged by abundance, this clone is medium-sized. The chain is built from TRBV6-1 and TRBJ2-1; 10 bases agree with TRBD2. Germline-derived CDR1 and CDR2 are MNHNS and SASEGT. The CDR3 is 13 amino acids. Losses at the gene ends were 7 bases for V and 6 bases for J; bases not matched to a gene: 3. The CDR3 DNA reads as TGTGCCAGCATAGCGGGAGGACTCAATGAGCAGTTCTTC. Encoded protein: CASIAGGLNEQFF.

This clone was seen repeatedly, ten times or more. The germline gene is not matched at one end of the junction; a read error may be the cause. The rearrangement joins TRBV12-3 or TRBV12-4 to TRBJ1-2; no definite D call. The CDR3 covers 12 residues. The CDR3 sequence: CASGSAGSGYAF. CDR3 DNA: TGTGCCAGCGGTTCGGCTGGGTCTGGCTACGCCTTC.

This clone appeared a few times. The rearrangement uses TRBV27 and TRBJ2-1; D gene uncertain. The CDR3 length is 14 residues. Germline lookup yields CDR1 MNHEY and CDR2 SMNVEV (reference sequence). Between the trimmed V and J ends, which lost 3 bases and 0 bases, there was a span of 6 bases. CDR3 sequence: CASSFLSSYNEQFF. In nucleotides, the CDR3 is TGTGCCAGCAGTTTTTTAAGCTCCTACAATGAGCAGTTCTTC.

The chain carries TRBV11-2 and TRBJ2-3, with TRBD2 identical over 7 bases. The CDR3 loop spans 16 amino acids. The germline gives CDR1 SGHAT, CDR2 FQNNGV. Germline trimming cut 5 bases from V and 2 bases from J; bases unmatched to any gene: 10. The CDR3 DNA reads TGTGCCAGCAGCGTAGGGACTACCGCCACCACAGATACGCAGTATTTT. It encodes CASSVGTTATTDTQYF.

To note about this clone: A clone one base away is much larger, so this may be a read error. This rearrangement joins TRBV7-9 to TRBJ1-4, with a possible D match to TRBD1 (6 bases). The CDR3 has 14 residues. Germline assignment: CDR1 SEHNR and CDR2 FQNEAQ (reference sequence). CDR3 coding DNA: TGTGCCAGCAGACAGGGAGGGGGTAATGAAAAACTGGTTTTT. Protein product: CASRQGGGNEKLVF. The full variable domain, in which reference TRBV7-9 and TRBJ1-4 provide the parts outside the CDR3, is DTGVSQNPRHKITKRGQNVTFRCDPISEHNRLYWYRQTLGQGPEFLTYFQNEAQLEKSRLLSDRFSAERPKGSFSTLEIQRTEQGDSAMYLCASRQGGGNEKLVFGSGTQLSVL.

This clone was seen only a few times. The chain uses TRBV6-2 or TRBV6-3 and TRBJ2-2; D ambiguous. The CDR3 has 14 residues. Trimming shortened V by 2 bases and J by 5 bases, and 9 bases separated the two germline ends. Per germline, CDR1 MNHEY and CDR2 SVGEGT. CDR3 in DNA: TGTGCCAGCAGTTACAAGGGTGGGACCGGGGAGCTGTTTTTT. Amino acid sequence: CASSYKGGTGELFF.

In this sample, this clone turned up many times. This chain joins TRBV20-1 and TRBJ1-1, with D perhaps matching TRBD1 (6 bases). Germline V lookup: CDR1 DFQATT, CDR2 SNEGSKA (reference sequence). V was shortened by 1 base and J by 4 bases, with 19 bases between the two germline ends. The CDR3 length is 16 residues. Here the CDR3 DNA reads TGCAGTGCTAGAGCACTAGGGGGGGTAAGGGGCACTGAAGCTTTCTTT. Amino acid sequence: CSARALGGVRGTEAFF.

This clone was picked up many times. The chain joins TRBV18 to TRBJ2-7; 8 bases agree with TRBD1. The length of the CDR3 is 14 residues. Trimming cost V 3 bases and J 7 bases; bases outside gene matches: 8. Germline CDR1 KGHSH, CDR2 LQKENI. Written as DNA, the CDR3 is TGTGCCAGCTCACCCTTCCAGGGGGCGGATGAGCAGTACTTC. Translation: CASSPFQGADEQYF.

The chain employs TRBV20-1 and TRBJ2-3, with TRBD2 matching 7 bases. Germline CDR1 DFQATT, CDR2 SNEGSKA (reference sequence). V shed 2 bases, J shed 5 bases, and the junction held 7 bases outside the gene matches. This CDR3 contains 14 residues. The CDR3 DNA reads as TGCAGTGCTAGACCTAGGGAGGGAGTAGATACGCAGTATTTT. Amino acid sequence: CSARPREGVDTQYF.

This clone is judged medium-sized. This chain uses TRBV6-1 with TRBJ2-6, with D unresolved. Germline V lookup: CDR1 MNHNS, CDR2 SASEGT. V lost 9 bases, J lost 0 bases, and 15 bases lay in between. This CDR3 contains 16 residues. CDR3: CASRYSHNSGANVLTF. CDR3 in DNA: TGTGCCAGTAGATACAGCCATAACTCTGGGGCCAACGTCCTGACTTTC.

This clone was seen more than once but under ten times. V usage is TRBV28 and J usage is TRBJ1-2, with D unclear. V lost 6 bases and J lost 5, with 10 bases in between. Germline lookup yields CDR1 MDHEN and CDR2 SYDVKM. This CDR3 region has 12 residues. The CDR3 coding sequence is TGTGCCAGCAGCCCAGCCAGGTATGGCTACACCTTC. Its translation: CASSPARYGYTF.

The sample holds a few counts of this clone. CDR3 in amino acids: CASSFRTGRETQYF. As DNA, the CDR3 is TGTGCCAGCAGTTTTCGGACAGGTCGTGAGACCCAGTACTTC. This chain connects TRBV28 to TRBJ2-5; TRBD1 matches 7 bases. Per the germline V gene, CDR1 is MDHEN and CDR2 is SYDVKM. V gave up 3 bases and J gave up 5 bases; unmatched junction bases: 6. The CDR3 is 14 residues long.

This clone appeared a few times. A read error may produce the germline difference seen at one junction end. CDR3 residues: CASIEESGVGNYEQYF. The CDR3 nucleotides are TGTGCCAGCATTGAAGAGTCTGGGGTGGGTAACTACGAGCAGTACTTC. The genes are TRBV6-1 and TRBJ2-7, with unresolved D. The CDR3 has 16 residues. The germline V gene has CDR1 MNHNS and CDR2 SASEGT.

This sequence joins TRBV7-9 and TRBJ1-2, with TRBD1 matching 10 bases. V dropped 5 bases and J dropped 8; count of bases not matched to a gene: 2. CDR1 SEHNR and CDR2 FQNEAQ come from the germline V gene (reference sequence). The CDR3 consists of 12 residues. In DNA, the CDR3 is TGTGCCAGCAGCCGGGACAGGGGCGGCTACACCTTC. This translates into CASSRDRGGYTF.

In the case of this clone: One end of the junction is discordant with germline, which a read error may explain. The chain employs TRBV5-1 and TRBJ2-1; D is possibly TRBD2 (5 bases). Germline V gene lookup returns CDR1 SGHRS and CDR2 YFSETQ. This CDR3 has 12 residues. CDR3 amino acids: CASSAGRWEQFF. As DNA, the CDR3 is TGCGCCAGCAGCGCGGGCCGGTGGGAGCAGTTCTTT.

This clone appeared a few times. The chain is built from TRBV28 and TRBJ2-7, with 9 bases identical to TRBD1. V lost 6 bases and J lost 4; bases outside the gene matches: 10. CDR1 is MDHEN and CDR2 is SYDVKM in the germline V gene. This CDR3 contains 15 residues. The CDR3: CASRLPYGTGYEQYF. The CDR3 DNA reads TGTGCCAGCAGACTTCCTTACGGGACAGGGTACGAGCAGTACTTC.